This entry lists 31 T cell receptor beta chains sequenced from one sample in a study of blood T cells in healthy people across ages. For the second PCR, which ran for roughly 6 to 12 cycles, a sample-barcoded 5' primer and a J-beta primer mix were used. MiXCR, run by TCRdb on the 5' RACE reads, gives a single entry per CDR3 protein. The sample consists of 550,000 to 750,000 distinct CDR3 sequences, around a fifth of them appearing once. Sequencing was performed on blood. These receptors all come from a man in his 70s in good health.

The chain recombines TRBV7-2 with TRBJ2-3, with a possible D match to TRBD2 (5 bases). Trimming took 1 base from V and 5 from J, leaving 10 bases between them. CDR3 length: 14 residues. Germline CDR1 is SGHTA and CDR2 is FQGNSA. The CDR3 DNA is TGTGCCAGCAGCTTAGGGGTCGGGGTAGATACGCAGTATTTT. Its translation: CASSLGVGVDTQYF.

This clonotype turned up a few times. The rearrangement joins TRBV6-6 to TRBJ2-3; 7 bases match TRBD1. The germline gives CDR1 MNHNY, CDR2 SVGAGI (reference sequence). Germline trimming cut 5 bases from V and 2 bases from J; bases unmatched to any gene: 7. The CDR3 is 15 amino acids. Here the CDR3 reads CASSPGTALTDTQYF. The CDR3 DNA sequence: TGTGCCAGCAGTCCCGGGACAGCCCTCACAGATACGCAGTATTTT.

This clonotype has only a few counts. The chain uses TRBV20-1 and TRBJ1-1, with D tentatively TRBD1 (6 bases). The CDR3 sequence is 15 residues long. Germline V gene sequence: CDR1 DFQATT, CDR2 SNEGSKA (reference sequence). V lost 3 bases and J lost 0, with 14 bases in between. The CDR3: CSARRGQTVNTEAFF. DNA for the CDR3: TGCAGTGCTAGGAGAGGACAGACGGTGAACACTGAAGCTTTCTTT.

The V and J genes are TRBV20-1 and TRBJ2-3; D remains unclear. The germline gives CDR1 DFQATT, CDR2 SNEGSKA (reference sequence). Trimming took off 1 base at V and 2 bases at J, with 10 bases between the two ends. This CDR3 spans 14 amino acids. CDR3: CSARAVENTDTQYF. As DNA, the CDR3 is TGCAGTGCTAGAGCGGTAGAGAACACAGATACGCAGTATTTT.

This clonotype was detected only a few times. The CDR3 spells CASSGLMNEQFF. CDR3 DNA: TGTGCCAGCTCGGGACTTATGAATGAGCAGTTCTTC. This rearrangement joins TRBV7-6 to TRBJ2-1; D might be TRBD2 (6 bases). The germline V gene has CDR1 SGHVS and CDR2 FNYEAQ. Trimming removed 8 bases from V and 7 bases from J, with 12 bases in between. The CDR3 contains 12 residues.

Many counts were recorded for this clonotype. The chain has TRBV18 and TRBJ2-1; 14 positions match TRBD2. The CDR3 consists of 16 residues. Germline CDR1 reads KGHSH; CDR2 reads LQKENI. V dropped 3 bases and J dropped 7; count of bases not matched to a gene: 5. CDR3 region: CASSPMGLAGANEQFF. In nucleotides, the CDR3 is TGTGCCAGCTCACCGATGGGACTAGCGGGAGCTAATGAGCAGTTCTTC.

This clonotype has only a few counts. The chain uses TRBV2 and TRBJ2-5; possible D gene TRBD2, 6 bases. The ends were cut back, 3 bases at V and 5 bases at J, with 16 bases in the middle. CDR1 is SNHLY and CDR2 is FYNNEI in the germline V gene. This CDR3 is built from 15 residues. CDR3 sequence: CASSDGGSRGETQYF. The DNA of the CDR3 is TGTGCCAGCAGTGATGGAGGCAGTCGGGGGGAGACCCAGTACTTC.

This clonotype was observed a handful of times. The chain joins TRBV3-1 to TRBJ1-4; 7 bases are shared with TRBD1. The CDR3 consists of 15 residues. The V segment lost 3 bases and the J segment 5 bases; nucleotides outside the gene matches: 6. Germline V lookup: CDR1 LGHDT, CDR2 YNNKEL (reference sequence). This CDR3 reads CASSQLTGLNEKLFF. In DNA, the CDR3 is TGTGCCAGCAGCCAGTTGACAGGGTTGAATGAAAAACTGTTTTTT.

The chain combines TRBV4-1 with TRBJ2-1, with a weak D call TRBD1 (5 bases). V was pared by 0 bases and J by 4 bases, with 16 bases between. This CDR3 has 17 amino acids. CDR1 MGHRA and CDR2 YSYEKL come from the germline V gene. This chain's CDR3 is CASSQDFPQGGYNEQFF. CDR3 DNA sequence: TGCGCCAGCAGCCAAGATTTTCCCCAGGGCGGTTACAATGAGCAGTTCTTC.

The chain employs TRBV29-1 and TRBJ2-5; D may be TRBD1 (6 bases). Germline CDR1 SQVTM, CDR2 ANQGSEA. Between the trimmed V and J ends, which lost 5 bases and 4 bases, there was a span of 17 bases. The CDR3 loop spans 14 amino acids. CDR3 sequence (DNA): TGCAGCGTTCAGGCAGGGGAACCAAGAGAGACCCAGTACTTC. Residues: CSVQAGEPRETQYF.

This clonotype was observed at least ten times. The rearrangement uses TRBV27 and TRBJ2-7, with 11 bases that match TRBD2. Unmatched junction bases numbered 5, after V lost 5 bases and J lost 5 bases. This CDR3 region has 14 residues. Per germline, CDR1 MNHEY and CDR2 SMNVEV (reference sequence). CDR3 bases: TGTGCCAGCAGTGGTAGCGGGAGGGCCAACGAGCAGTACTTC. Protein product: CASSGSGRANEQYF.

This clonotype was counted a single time. The chain has TRBV7-3 and TRBJ2-5, with D perhaps matching TRBD1 or TRBD2 (5 bases each). Trimming removed 1 base at V and 5 bases at J, with 14 bases between. Germline CDR1 SGHTA, CDR2 FQGTGA. The CDR3 runs to 15 residues. The CDR3 protein is CASSLIRGEEETQYF. Here the CDR3 DNA reads TGTGCCAGCAGCTTAATTCGAGGGGAAGAGGAGACCCAGTACTTC.

The sample holds a few counts of this clonotype. The V and J genes are TRBV20-1 and TRBJ2-3; TRBD2 agrees at 9 bases. The V segment lost 3 bases and the J segment 5 bases; nucleotides outside the gene matches: 9. From germline, CDR1 is DFQATT and CDR2 SNEGSKA (reference sequence). The CDR3 extends over 15 amino acids. CDR3 residues: CSARSLAGTLDTQYF. CDR3 nucleotide sequence: TGCAGTGCTAGGTCGCTAGCGGGAACGTTAGATACGCAGTATTTT.

This clonotype appeared a few times. V usage is TRBV2 and J usage is TRBJ2-3; D ambiguous. The CDR3 totals 12 residues. Germline assignment: CDR1 SNHLY and CDR2 FYNNEI. Trimming removed 7 bases at V and 6 bases at J, with 11 bases between. CDR3 sequence: CASTRELDTQYF. As DNA, the CDR3 is TGTGCCAGCACAAGGGAACTGGATACGCAGTATTTT. Complete variable domain (other parts from reference TRBV2 and TRBJ2-3): EPEVTQTPSHQVTQMGQEVILRCVPISNHLYFYWYRQILGQKVEFLVSFYNNEISEKSEIFDDQFSVERPDGSNFTLKIRSTKLEDSAMYFCASTRELDTQYFGPGTRLTVL.

V gene TRBV7-9 combines with J gene TRBJ2-5; tentatively, D is TRBD1 or TRBD2 (5 bases each). The CDR3 runs to 14 residues. Deletions cut 4 bases from V and 4 bases from J, with 13 bases between. CDR1 is SEHNR, CDR2 FQNEAQ, per germline (reference sequence). In nucleotides, the CDR3 is TGTGCCAGCAGCTCCCCACGAGGGACAGAGACCCAGTACTTC. This encodes CASSSPRGTETQYF.

This clonotype was detected only a few times. The rearrangement uses TRBV7-2 and TRBJ2-4; D uncertain. Trimming removed 4 bases from V and 6 bases from J, with 10 bases in between. The CDR3 loop spans 13 amino acids. The germline CDR1 and CDR2 sequences are SGHTA and FQGNSA. The CDR3 region has the DNA TGTGCCAGCAGCTCCCCGGGTGGAAACATTCAGTACTTC. Translating it yields CASSSPGGNIQYF.

This clonotype was picked up many times. The gene calls are TRBV12-3 or TRBV12-4 and TRBJ1-4; 7 bases align to TRBD1. The CDR3 covers 13 residues. V dropped 6 bases and J dropped 6; count of bases not matched to a gene: 4. The CDR3 nucleotides are TGTGCCAGCAGACCCGACAGGGATGAAAAACTGTTTTTT. The encoded protein is CASRPDRDEKLFF.

The chain links TRBV9 to TRBJ2-5; 7 bases fit TRBD1. The DNA end favors TRBJ2-7, so the J call may be wrong. The CDR3 has 16 amino acids. Germline CDR1 and CDR2: SGDLS and YYNGEE. CDR3 in DNA: TGTGCCAGCAGCGTCACAGAACAGGGGTCGGGTTACGAGCAGTACTTC. This sequence encodes CASSVTEQGSGYEQYF.

This clonotype occurred a few times. J is TRBJ2-3 and V is TRBV6-8; 7 nucleotides agree with TRBD2. V lost 4 bases to trimming and J lost 2 bases; unmatched junction nucleotides: 3. The germline gives CDR1 MNHGY, CDR2 SAAAGT. The CDR3 is 14 residues long. CDR3 sequence (DNA): TGTGCCAGCAGTTGCCTAGCGGACACAGATACGCAGTATTTT. Translated, it gives CASSCLADTDTQYF.

The sample holds a few counts of this clonotype. The gene calls are TRBV20-1 and TRBJ1-4, with D unresolved. The germline CDR1 and CDR2 sequences are DFQATT and SNEGSKA (reference sequence). The CDR3 totals 13 residues. V shed 3 bases and J shed 8 bases, with 13 bases lying between them. CDR3 in amino acids: CSARNPAGEKLFF. CDR3 DNA: TGCAGTGCTAGGAACCCTGCGGGAGAAAAACTGTTTTTT.

The rearrangement uses TRBV9 and TRBJ2-1; D perhaps matches TRBD1 (5 bases). This CDR3 region has 16 residues. Germline V gene data show CDR1 as SGDLS and CDR2 as YYNGEE. The V end lost 0 bases, the J end lost 6 bases, and 16 bases lay between the germline ends. CDR3 residues: CASSVGGMFPGNEQFF. For the CDR3, the DNA is TGTGCCAGCAGCGTAGGGGGCATGTTCCCGGGCAATGAGCAGTTCTTC.

This clonotype was observed a few times. This CDR3 is CSARRDYRYEQYF. Written as DNA, the CDR3 is TGCAGTGCTAGAAGGGACTACCGCTACGAGCAGTACTTC. The chain couples TRBV20-1 to TRBJ2-5, with 7 bases matching TRBD2. Gene TRBJ2-7 matches the end of the DNA better, so the J call may be wrong. Germline CDR1 DFQATT, CDR2 SNEGSKA (reference sequence). The CDR3 length is 13 residues.

V gene TRBV9 combines with J gene TRBJ2-1; 10 nucleotides match TRBD2. Per the germline V gene, CDR1 is SGDLS and CDR2 is YYNGEE. Losses at the gene ends were 4 bases for V and 0 bases for J; bases not matched to a gene: 16. The CDR3 length is 20 residues. In nucleotides, the CDR3 is TGTGCCAGCAGCCCTGTCGGGACTAGCGACACCCGTAGCTCCTACAATGAGCAGTTCTTC. Its translation: CASSPVGTSDTRSSYNEQFF.

This rearrangement joins TRBV14 to TRBJ2-2; perhaps TRBD1 as D (6 bases). The CDR3 runs 17 residues. CDR1 and CDR2 from the germline V gene are SGHDN and FVKESK. Trimming stripped 4 bases from V and 1 base from J, with 16 bases between. This CDR3 is CASSPPNPGQNTGELFF. The DNA of the CDR3 is TGTGCCAGCAGCCCCCCTAACCCGGGACAGAACACCGGGGAGCTGTTTTTT.

This clonotype was detected only a few times. This sequence joins TRBV29-1 and TRBJ2-5, with 7 nucleotides matching TRBD1. TRBJ2-7 matches the DNA end more closely, so the J call is doubtful. This CDR3 region has 13 residues. CDR1 is SQVTM and CDR2 is ANQGSEA in the germline V gene. Here the CDR3 DNA reads TGCAGCGTGGGTGGGGGACAGATCTACGAGCAGTACTTC. Its translation: CSVGGGQIYEQYF.

This clonotype has more than one count but fewer than ten. The rearrangement uses TRBV18 and TRBJ2-4; the match to TRBD1 covers 7 bases. The CDR3 covers 16 residues. Trimming at V came to 4 bases and at J to 0 bases, leaving 6 bases not matched to a gene. Per the germline V gene, CDR1 is KGHSH and CDR2 is LQKENI. CDR3 in DNA: TGTGCCAGCTCACTGGGGACAGTAGTAGCCAAAAACATTCAGTACTTC. Translation gives CASSLGTVVAKNIQYF.

This clonotype was detected once. One end of the junction varies from germline; a read error may be responsible. This sequence joins TRBV27 and TRBJ1-2; 9 nucleotides align to TRBD1. Germline V CDR1 and CDR2: MNHEY, SMNVEV (reference sequence). This CDR3 is built from 16 residues. In DNA form, the CDR3 reads TGTGGCAGCAGTTTAGGAAGTCCGACAGGGGGCTATGGCTACACCTTC. It codes for CGSSLGSPTGGYGYTF.

The V and J genes are TRBV6-5 and TRBJ2-5; 8 bases line up with TRBD2. The better agreement between TRBJ2-7 and the DNA end casts doubt on the J call. The CDR3 runs to 14 residues. Germline CDR1 reads MNHEY; CDR2 reads SVGAGI. The DNA of the CDR3 is TGTGCCAGCACCCCATATAGCGGGGCCTACGAGCAGTACTTC. This encodes CASTPYSGAYEQYF.

The chain is built from TRBV4-1 and TRBJ2-5; 12 bases map to TRBD2. V shed 4 bases and J 5 bases; nucleotides not matched to a gene: 5. Germline assignment: CDR1 MGHRA and CDR2 YSYEKL. This CDR3 is 15 amino acids long. The CDR3 sequence is CASSRDGLAGETQYF. The CDR3 DNA is TGCGCCAGCAGCCGAGATGGACTAGCGGGGGAGACCCAGTACTTC.

The count of this clonotype is one. Its ends do not fully match the called genes, so a read error is possible. V usage is TRBV6-1 and J usage is TRBJ1-4; D is undetermined. The germline V gene has CDR1 MNHNS and CDR2 SASEGT. The CDR3 is 11 residues long. CDR3: CTSSLGAFLFF. For the CDR3, the DNA is TGTACCAGCAGCCTTGGCGCGTTTCTGTTTTTT.

This chain joins TRBV7-2 and TRBJ2-7; 10 bases match TRBD2. CDR1 is SGHTA and CDR2 is FQGNSA in the germline V gene. This CDR3 spans 17 amino acids. V trimming: 2 bases; J trimming: 0 bases; junction bases outside the gene matches: 7. CDR3 loop: CASSLTVLAGVSYEQYF. Here the CDR3 DNA reads TGTGCCAGCAGCTTAACTGTCCTAGCGGGAGTCTCCTACGAGCAGTACTTC.